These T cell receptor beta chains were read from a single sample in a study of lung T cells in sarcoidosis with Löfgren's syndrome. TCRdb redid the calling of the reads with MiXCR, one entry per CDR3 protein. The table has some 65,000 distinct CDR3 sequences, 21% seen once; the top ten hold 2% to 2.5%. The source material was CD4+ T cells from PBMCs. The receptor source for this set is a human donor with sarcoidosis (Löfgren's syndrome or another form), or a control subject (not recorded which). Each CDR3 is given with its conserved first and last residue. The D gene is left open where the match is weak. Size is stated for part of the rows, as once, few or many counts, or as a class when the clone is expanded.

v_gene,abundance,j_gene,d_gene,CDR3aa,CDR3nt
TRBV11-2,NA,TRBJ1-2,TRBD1,CASSSIGLDRGANYGYTF,TGTGCCAGCAGCTCCATTGGCCTGGACAGGGGAGCTAACTATGGCTACACCTTC
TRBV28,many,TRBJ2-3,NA,CASSPLGELDTQYF,TGTGCCAGCAGTCCCTTGGGGGAACTAGATACGCAGTATTTT
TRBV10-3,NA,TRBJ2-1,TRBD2,CAITPTSGSFDEQFF,TGTGCCATCACCCCTACTAGCGGGAGTTTCGATGAGCAGTTCTTC
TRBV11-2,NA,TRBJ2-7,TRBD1,CASSTTGTGGNEQYF,TGTGCCAGCAGCACTACCGGGACAGGTGGCAACGAGCAGTACTTC
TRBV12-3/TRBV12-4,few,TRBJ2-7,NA,CASSFRVSYEQYF,TGTGCCAGCAGTTTCAGGGTCTCCTACGAGCAGTACTTC
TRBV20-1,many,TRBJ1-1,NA,CSAAGHLNTEAFF,TGCAGTGCTGCGGGACATTTGAACACTGAAGCTTTCTTT
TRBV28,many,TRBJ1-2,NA,CASSLLGLYGYTF,TGTGCCAGCAGTTTGTTGGGACTTTATGGCTACACCTTC
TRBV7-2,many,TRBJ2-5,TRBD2,CASSLVRRAGVETQYF,TGTGCCAGCAGCTTAGTGCGACGAGCGGGAGTTGAGACCCAGTACTTC
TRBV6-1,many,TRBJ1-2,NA,CASRPKGRGHGYGYTF,TGTGCCAGCAGACCAAAGGGACGGGGCCACGGCTATGGCTACACCTTC
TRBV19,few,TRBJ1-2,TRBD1,CASSRPGGSYGYAF,TGTGCCAGTAGCCGCCCAGGGGGGAGCTATGGCTACGCCTTC
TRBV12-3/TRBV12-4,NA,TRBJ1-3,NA,CASRRSLGQDTIYF,TGTGCCAGCAGGCGAAGTCTGGGGCAAGACACCATATATTTT
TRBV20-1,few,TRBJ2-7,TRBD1,CSARDRGPSGRPYEQYF,TGCAGTGCTAGGGACAGGGGCCCGAGCGGCAGACCCTACGAGCAGTACTTC
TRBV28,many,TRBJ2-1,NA,CASSFSSNEQFF,TGTGCCAGCAGTTTTAGTTCCAATGAGCAGTTCTTC
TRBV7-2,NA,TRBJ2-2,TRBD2,CASSLVAGGSTGELFF,TGTGCCAGCAGCTTAGTCGCGGGAGGGTCCACCGGGGAGCTGTTTTTT
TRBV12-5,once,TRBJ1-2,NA,CASGLVNGYTF,TGTGCTAGTGGTTTGGTAAACGGCTACACCTTC
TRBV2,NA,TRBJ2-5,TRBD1,CASSTGGGETQYF,TGTGCCAGCAGCACAGGGGGTGGAGAGACCCAGTACTTC
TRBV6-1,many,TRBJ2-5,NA,CASRPGQRGETQYF,TGTGCCAGCAGACCGGGACAGCGGGGAGAGACCCAGTACTTC
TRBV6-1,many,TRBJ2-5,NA,CASSYSPSGLQETQYF,TGTGCCAGCAGTTATAGCCCGTCGGGTCTACAAGAGACCCAGTACTTC
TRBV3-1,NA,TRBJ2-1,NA,CASSQGGVTAAQFF,TGTGCCAGCAGCCAAGGGGGGGTGACGGCGGCCCAGTTCTTC
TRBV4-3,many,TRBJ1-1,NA,CASSQDWRNTEAFF,TGCGCCAGCAGCCAAGACTGGCGGAACACTGAAGCTTTCTTT
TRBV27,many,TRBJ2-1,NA,CASSLRNEQFF,TGTGCCAGCAGTTTAAGAAATGAGCAGTTCTTC
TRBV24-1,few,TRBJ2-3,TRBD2,CATSEGTSGPDTQYF,TGTGCCACCAGTGAAGGGACTAGCGGGCCAGATACGCAGTATTTT
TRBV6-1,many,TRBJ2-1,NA,CASYTGTSRHEQFF,TGTGCCAGCTACACCGGGACTTCCCGACATGAGCAGTTCTTC
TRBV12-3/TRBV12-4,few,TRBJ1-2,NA,CASSTTQGTYGYTF,TGTGCCAGCAGTACGACCCAGGGGACCTATGGCTACACCTTC
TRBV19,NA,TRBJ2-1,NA,CASSIEGTYYNEQFF,TGTGCCAGTAGTATAGAAGGGACTTACTACAATGAGCAGTTCTTC
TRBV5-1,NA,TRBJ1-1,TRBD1,CASSYTGTGGGSEAFF,TGCGCCAGCAGCTATACCGGGACAGGGGGCGGCTCTGAAGCTTTCTTT
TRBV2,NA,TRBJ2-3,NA,CASSGGGDTQYF,TGTGCCAGCAGTGGAGGGGGGGATACGCAGTATTTT
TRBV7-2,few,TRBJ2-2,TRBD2,CASSLDPGLAGAGELFF,TGTGCCAGCAGCCTGGACCCGGGACTAGCGGGAGCCGGGGAGCTGTTTTTT
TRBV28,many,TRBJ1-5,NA,CASSRVLGQPQHF,TGTGCCAGCAGCAGGGTATTGGGTCAGCCCCAGCATTTT
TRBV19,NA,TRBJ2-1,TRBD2,CASSQRLAATYNEQFF,TGTGCCAGTAGCCAAAGACTAGCGGCAACCTACAATGAGCAGTTCTTC
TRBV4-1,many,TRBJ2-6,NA,CASSHPSGANVLTF,TGCGCCAGCAGCCACCCCTCTGGGGCCAACGTCCTGACTTTC
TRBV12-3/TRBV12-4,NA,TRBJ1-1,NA,CASSLLGTLNTEAFF,TGTGCCAGCAGTTTACTTGGGACACTGAACACTGAAGCTTTCTTT
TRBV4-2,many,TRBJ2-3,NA,CASSQEGVPSPDTQYF,TGTGCCAGCAGCCAAGAGGGGGTCCCCAGCCCAGATACGCAGTATTTT
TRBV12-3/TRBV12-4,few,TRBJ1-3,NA,CASTATSSGNTIYF,TGTGCCAGCACCGCAACCAGCTCTGGAAACACCATATATTTT
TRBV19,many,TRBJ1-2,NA,CASSVVRGYGYTF,TGTGCCAGTAGTGTCGTCCGGGGGTATGGCTACACCTTC
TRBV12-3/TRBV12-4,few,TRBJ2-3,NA,CASSLAYTQYF,TGTGCCAGCAGTTTAGCGTATACGCAGTATTTT
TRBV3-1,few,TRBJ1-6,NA,CASSHLGYNSPLHF,TGTGCCAGCAGCCACCTGGGGTACAATTCACCCCTCCACTTT
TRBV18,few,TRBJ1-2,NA,CASSPSGANYGYTF,TGTGCCAGCTCACCATCGGGAGCTAACTATGGCTACACCTTC
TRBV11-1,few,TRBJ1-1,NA,CASSLGTGKNTEAFF,TGTGCCAGCAGCTTGGGAACAGGCAAGAACACTGAAGCTTTCTTT
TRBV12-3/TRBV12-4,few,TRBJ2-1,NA,CASSFSTYEQFF,TGTGCCAGCAGTTTCTCGACTTATGAGCAGTTCTTC
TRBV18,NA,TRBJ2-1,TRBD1,CASSYRGQGRVNEQFF,TGTGCCAGCTCATATCGAGGACAGGGGCGGGTCAATGAGCAGTTCTTC
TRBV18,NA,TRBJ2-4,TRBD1,CASSPLRDRVVNIQYF,TGTGCCAGCTCACCCCTCCGGGACAGGGTGGTCAACATTCAGTACTTC
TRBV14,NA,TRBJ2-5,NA,CASSQVQGSETQYF,TGTGCTAGCAGCCAGGTACAGGGATCAGAGACCCAGTACTTC
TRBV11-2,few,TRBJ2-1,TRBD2,CASSLETSGGYNEQFF,TGTGCCAGCAGCTTAGAAACTAGCGGGGGCTACAATGAGCAGTTCTTC
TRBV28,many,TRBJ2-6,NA,CASSFGGSGANVLTF,TGTGCCAGCAGTTTTGGGGGGTCTGGGGCCAACGTCCTGACTTTC
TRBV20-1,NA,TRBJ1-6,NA,CSASMGNSPLHF,TGCAGTGCCAGTATGGGGAATTCACCCCTCCACTTT
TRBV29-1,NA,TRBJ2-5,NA,CSVEDLAGIQYF,TGCAGCGTTGAAGATCTGGCGGGAATCCAGTACTTC
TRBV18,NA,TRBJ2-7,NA,CASSGDPYEQYF,TGTGCCAGCTCCGGGGATCCCTACGAGCAGTACTTC
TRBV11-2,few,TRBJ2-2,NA,CASSLYPGSTGELFF,TGTGCCAGCAGCTTATACCCAGGTTCCACCGGGGAGCTGTTTTTT
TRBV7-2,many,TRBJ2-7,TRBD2,CASSWTSGSGYEQYF,TGTGCCAGCAGCTGGACTAGCGGGAGTGGATACGAGCAGTACTTC
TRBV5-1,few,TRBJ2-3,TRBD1,CASSLLDREADTQYF,TGCGCCAGCAGCCTACTGGACAGGGAAGCAGATACGCAGTATTTT
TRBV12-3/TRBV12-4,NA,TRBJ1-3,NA,CASSAQGKSGNTIYF,TGTGCCAGCAGTGCCCAGGGGAAATCTGGAAACACCATATATTTT
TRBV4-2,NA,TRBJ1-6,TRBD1,CASSFTSGQGNSPLHF,TGTGCCAGCAGCTTTACCTCGGGACAGGGGAATTCACCCCTCCACTTT
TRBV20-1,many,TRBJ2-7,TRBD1,CSARDTQGGGYEQYF,TGCAGTGCTAGAGATACACAGGGGGGTGGCTACGAGCAGTACTTC
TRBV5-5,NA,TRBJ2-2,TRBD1,CASSLAHGTAPGELFF,TGTGCCAGCAGCTTGGCCCACGGGACAGCCCCCGGGGAGCTGTTTTTT
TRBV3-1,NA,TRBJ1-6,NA,CASSQVQISYNSPLHF,TGTGCCAGCAGCCAAGTCCAGATCTCCTATAATTCACCCCTCCACTTT